Each of the 27 T cell receptor beta chains below was sequenced from the same sample in a study of identical twins (dated by TCRdb to 2016 to 2017). Library preparation used 5' RACE. The sequencing machine was an Illumina HiSeq 2000. TCRdb reran the public reads through fastp at Q25 and MiXCR, keeping productive beta chains. Identical CDR3 proteins give one entry, which carries the most common genes and DNA. Across this sample there are 1.5 million to 2 million distinct CDR3 sequences, with around 33% seen only once. The top ten clonotypes cover around 0.3% of the sample. Source material: cord blood. The receptors come from a newborn girl in good health.

In its sample, this clonotype was seen a few times. The chain employs TRBV7-9 and TRBJ1-2; D gene uncertain. Germline-derived CDR1 and CDR2 are SEHNR and FQNEAQ (reference sequence). This CDR3 is 13 amino acids long. The germline V and J ends were trimmed by 2 bases and 5 bases, with 9 bases remaining between them. This chain's CDR3 is CASSLRREYGYTF. Written as DNA, the CDR3 is TGTGCCAGCAGCTTAAGGCGGGAATATGGCTACACCTTC.

The J gene is TRBJ1-2, the V gene TRBV7-9; 7 nucleotides line up with TRBD1. The CDR3 is 12 residues long. Germline V CDR1 and CDR2: SEHNR, FQNEAQ (reference sequence). Trimming at V came to 8 bases and at J to 3 bases, leaving 3 bases not matched to a gene. The CDR3, as DNA: TGTGCCAGCGGAGACAGGGACTATGGCTACACCTTC. The encoded protein is CASGDRDYGYTF.

The rearrangement links TRBV20-1 to TRBJ2-2, with D possibly matching TRBD2 (6 bases). This CDR3 contains 14 residues. Germline V lookup: CDR1 DFQATT, CDR2 SNEGSKA (reference sequence). V lost 6 bases, J lost 4 bases, and 15 bases lay in between. The CDR3 spells CSAYGSWGTGELFF. The CDR3 DNA sequence: TGCAGTGCGTACGGGAGTTGGGGCACCGGGGAGCTGTTTTTT.

This clonotype was found a few times. The rearrangement links TRBV27 to TRBJ2-3; 7 nucleotides align to TRBD2. V trimming: 4 bases; J trimming: 4 bases; junction bases outside the gene matches: 14. Germline V gene lookup returns CDR1 MNHEY and CDR2 SMNVEV (reference sequence). CDR3 size: 17 residues. CDR3 sequence: CASSWANGDREADTQYF. The CDR3 region has the DNA TGTGCCAGCAGTTGGGCTAACGGGGACCGGGAGGCAGATACGCAGTATTTT.

The chain couples TRBV13 to TRBJ2-5, with D possibly being TRBD1 or TRBD2 (6 bases each). The ends were cut back, 1 base at V and 2 bases at J, with 20 bases in the middle. Per the germline V gene, CDR1 is PRHDT and CDR2 is FYEKMQ (reference sequence). This CDR3 contains 18 residues. The CDR3 DNA is TGTGCCAGCAGCTTAGAAAATAGGAGGGGGAGCTATCAAGAGACCCAGTACTTC. This sequence encodes CASSLENRRGSYQETQYF.

At least ten counts were recorded for this clonotype. V and J are TRBV6-1 and TRBJ2-7; D may match TRBD1 or TRBD2 (5 bases each). The CDR3 totals 14 residues. Looked up from germline, CDR1 is MNHNS and CDR2 is SASEGT. V gave up 7 bases and J gave up 0 bases, with 13 bases separating them. DNA of the CDR3: TGTGCCAGCACCGTTCCAGGGAGCTCCTACGAGCAGTACTTC. Its protein is CASTVPGSSYEQYF.

The chain links TRBV5-1 to TRBJ2-4; 13 nucleotides match TRBD2. V was pared by 0 bases and J by 8 bases, with 5 bases of the junction left unmatched. The CDR3 sequence is 16 residues long. Germline V CDR1 and CDR2: SGHRS, YFSETQ. The CDR3, as DNA: TGCGCCAGCAGCTTGGGGACTAGCGGGAGTGGGGACATTCAGTACTTC. This encodes CASSLGTSGSGDIQYF.

A remark on this clonotype: This may be a read error: a much more frequent sequence differs by one nucleotide. The rearrangement uses TRBV12-3 or TRBV12-4 and TRBJ2-7; 7 nucleotides agree with TRBD1. The CDR3 runs to 13 residues. V gave up 4 bases and J gave up 7 bases; unmatched junction bases: 7. The CDR3 sequence is CASSYRGGNEQYF. The CDR3 nucleotides are TGTGCCAGCAGTTACAGGGGTGGAAATGAGCAGTACTTC.

The rearrangement joins TRBV18 to TRBJ2-5; 7 bases map to TRBD1. V shed 4 bases and J 3 bases; nucleotides not matched to a gene: 11. Germline V gives CDR1 KGHSH, CDR2 LQKENI. The CDR3 runs 16 residues. The CDR3 region has the DNA TGTGCCAGCTCACAACAAACGGGACAGTCTGAAGAGACCCAGTACTTC. Residues: CASSQQTGQSEETQYF.

This clonotype was counted only a few times. The rearrangement joins TRBV12-3 or TRBV12-4 to TRBJ1-2; D unresolved. Deletions cut 3 bases from V and 0 bases from J, with 14 bases between. The CDR3 runs to 16 residues. The CDR3 region is CASSFDPGGPNYGYTF. CDR3 nucleotide sequence: TGTGCCAGCAGTTTCGACCCTGGCGGCCCTAACTATGGCTACACCTTC.

In its sample, this clonotype was seen a few times. With a much larger clone just one base away, this may be a read error. The chain links TRBV25-1 to TRBJ1-1; tentative D call: TRBD1 (6 bases). CDR3 length equals 12 residues. The ends were cut back, 5 bases at V and 3 bases at J, with 7 bases in the middle. Germline V lookup: CDR1 MGHDK, CDR2 SYGVNS. The DNA of the CDR3 is TGTGCCAGCAGTAACAGGGACACTGAAGCTTTCTTT. It codes for CASSNRDTEAFF.

The chain recombines TRBV11-2 with TRBJ2-1; 10 bases align to TRBD2. CDR1 is SGHAT, CDR2 FQNNGV, per germline. Losses at the gene ends were 6 bases for V and 2 bases for J; bases not matched to a gene: 16. This CDR3 contains 19 residues. CDR3 sequence reads: CASSSIAGGPTLTYNEQFF. The CDR3 bases are TGTGCCAGCAGTTCAATAGCGGGAGGTCCTACCCTCACCTACAATGAGCAGTTCTTC.

The sample holds a few counts of this clonotype. The chain carries TRBV27 and TRBJ2-7, with 8 positions matching TRBD2. Germline trimming cut 1 base from V and 3 bases from J; bases unmatched to any gene: 5. The germline gives CDR1 MNHEY, CDR2 SMNVEV (reference sequence). The CDR3 contains 15 residues. This CDR3 is CASSLWAGGVYEQYF. For the CDR3, the DNA is TGTGCCAGCAGTTTATGGGCGGGGGGCGTCTACGAGCAGTACTTC.

There are a few counts of this clonotype. This rearrangement joins TRBV24-1 to TRBJ2-2; 11 bases are shared with TRBD2. J gave up 4 bases and V 8 bases, and 5 bases lay outside the gene matches. The CDR3 loop spans 15 amino acids. The germline V gene encodes CDR1 KGHDR and CDR2 SFDVKD. CDR3 sequence: CATTLLAGVTGELFF. The CDR3 DNA sequence: TGTGCCACCACCTTACTAGCGGGAGTCACCGGGGAGCTGTTTTTT.

J is TRBJ1-1 and V is TRBV6-5; 7 nucleotides match TRBD1. Germline CDR1 MNHEY, CDR2 SVGAGI. V trimming: 1 base; J trimming: 7 bases; junction bases outside the gene matches: 18. The CDR3 totals 18 residues. This CDR3 reads CASSYFPRTLQGRGEAFF. CDR3 nucleotides: TGTGCCAGCAGTTACTTCCCTCGTACTCTACAGGGGAGAGGTGAAGCTTTCTTT.

This clonotype was recorded at least ten times. The rearrangement uses TRBV28 and TRBJ2-3; the D gene is possibly TRBD1 (6 bases). Germline CDR1 reads MDHEN; CDR2 reads SYDVKM. The CDR3 length is 13 residues. Trimming shortened V by 5 bases and J by 8 bases, and 14 bases separated the two germline ends. As DNA, the CDR3 is TGTGCCAGCAGTGACTGGACAGACGCTACGCAGTATTTT. Residues: CASSDWTDATQYF.

V usage is TRBV5-1 and J usage is TRBJ2-7; TRBD2 might be the D (5 bases). Germline V gene data show CDR1 as SGHRS and CDR2 as YFSETQ. This CDR3 spans 14 amino acids. The V and J ends lost 3 bases and 3 bases respectively, with 13 bases between them. The CDR3 sequence is CASSSSRESYEQYF. CDR3 nucleotide sequence: TGCGCCAGCAGCTCTTCGAGGGAGAGCTACGAGCAGTACTTC.

In its sample, this clonotype was seen a few times. The chain combines TRBV2 with TRBJ2-3, with 13 bases matching TRBD2. This CDR3 region has 18 residues. V dropped 6 bases and J dropped 5; count of bases not matched to a gene: 14. Germline CDR1 is SNHLY and CDR2 is FYNNEI. The CDR3 nucleotides are TGTGCCAGCAGCGCAACCCCCACTAGCGGGGGGGCGGGAGATACGCAGTATTTT. Its translation is CASSATPTSGGAGDTQYF.

V and J are TRBV6-5 and TRBJ1-2; 7 bases agree with TRBD1. The germline V gene encodes CDR1 MNHEY and CDR2 SVGAGI. The CDR3 runs to 13 residues. The V gene end was trimmed by 7 bases and the J gene end by 7 bases; junction bases not matched to a gene: 9. CDR3 sequence reads: CASTKEGARGYTF. In DNA, the CDR3 is TGTGCCAGCACCAAAGAGGGGGCGCGTGGCTACACCTTC.

This clonotype was seen a handful of times. This chain joins TRBV3-1 and TRBJ2-7; D unclear. From germline, CDR1 is LGHDT and CDR2 YNNKEL (reference sequence). V was cut by 3 bases and J by 3 bases, with 6 bases left in between. This CDR3 comprises 12 residues. In DNA form, the CDR3 reads TGTGCCAGCAGCCATGAAAGCTACGAGCAGTACTTC. This gives the protein CASSHESYEQYF.

The chain carries TRBV12-3 or TRBV12-4 and TRBJ1-5; unclear D gene. The CDR3 covers 15 residues. V was pared by 1 base and J by 6 bases, with 13 bases between. The CDR3 is CASSLGQLYGQPQHF. CDR3 DNA sequence: TGTGCCAGCAGTTTAGGTCAGTTGTACGGTCAGCCCCAGCATTTT.

The chain uses TRBV20-1 and TRBJ2-7; D might be TRBD2 (7 bases). Germline V gene lookup returns CDR1 DFQATT and CDR2 SNEGSKA (reference sequence). Trimming took off 1 base at V and 0 bases at J, with 10 bases between the two ends. This CDR3 is 14 amino acids long. The CDR3 here is CSARVRGPSYEQYF. CDR3 sequence (DNA): TGCAGTGCTAGAGTGCGGGGGCCCTCCTACGAGCAGTACTTC.

The rearrangement uses TRBV12-3 or TRBV12-4 and TRBJ2-1; D remains unclear. The V end lost 6 bases, the J end lost 9 bases, and 15 bases lay between the germline ends. CDR3 size: 13 residues. For the CDR3, the DNA is TGTGCCAGCAGCCCTAGTCAAGGGTCTGAGCAGTTCTTC. Residues: CASSPSQGSEQFF.

The rearrangement joins TRBV3-1 to TRBJ2-1; perhaps TRBD1 as D (6 bases). Trimming took 10 bases from V and 4 from J, leaving 17 bases between them. The CDR3 runs to 14 residues. Germline CDR1 is LGHDT and CDR2 is YNNKEL (reference sequence). In nucleotides, the CDR3 is TGTGCCATCAGTCAACAGGGAAGGTACAATGAGCAGTTCTTC. It codes for CAISQQGRYNEQFF.

Remarks on this clonotype: The conserved phenylalanine or tryptophan is not found at the CDR3 terminus, so this likely reflects a read error. The J gene is TRBJ2-1, the V gene TRBV27; the match to TRBD2 covers 14 bases. The V gene end was trimmed by 0 bases and the J gene end by 8 bases; junction bases not matched to a gene: 6. Germline CDR1 MNHEY, CDR2 SMNVEV (reference sequence). CDR3 size: 17 residues. Written as DNA, the CDR3 is TGTGCCAGCAGTTTATCCCACGGACTAGCGGGAGGAGATGAGCAGTTCTGC. Translating gives CASSLSHGLAGGDEQFC.

This clonotype came up a few times. J is TRBJ1-1 and V is TRBV7-2; no clear D gene. CDR1 is SGHTA, CDR2 FQGNSA, per germline. This CDR3 has 14 residues. The ends were cut back, 3 bases at V and 0 bases at J, with 8 bases in the middle. CDR3 loop: CASSFGFLNTEAFF. CDR3 nucleotides: TGTGCCAGCAGCTTCGGGTTTTTGAACACTGAAGCTTTCTTT.

A word on this clonotype: This is likely a read error, given that the CDR3 carries no conserved phenylalanine or tryptophan at its end. The chain carries TRBV12-3 or TRBV12-4 and TRBJ2-3, with 7 bases lining up with TRBD2. With V trimmed by 2 bases and J by 4 bases, 9 bases remained unmatched. The CDR3 is 16 residues long. The CDR3 DNA follows: TGTGCCAGCAGTTTAAGGGCGGGAGTTAGCGCAGATACGCAGTATTAT. Encoded protein: CASSLRAGVSADTQYY.